The 4 T cell receptor beta chains reported below all come from one sample, sequenced in a study of T-cell memory formation after mild COVID-19. One entry per CDR3 protein results from TCRdb running MiXCR on the 5' RACE reads. The table records 110,000 or so distinct CDR3 sequences, around a fifth of them present only once. Source material: PBMCs or a T cell subset sorted from them (not recorded which). These receptors were taken from a man aged 18-30 years who had mild COVID-19 (a few samples of this study predate the infection). Cell type and time point are not known.

J is TRBJ2-2 and V is TRBV7-2; D perhaps matches TRBD1 (6 bases). CDR3 length: 15 amino acids. The V gene lost 3 bases and the J gene lost 2 bases, with 10 bases spanning the gap. Per the germline V gene, CDR1 is SGHTA and CDR2 is FQGNSA. This CDR3 reads CASSFGQYNTGELFF. The CDR3 DNA is TGTGCCAGCAGCTTTGGACAGTATAACACCGGGGAGCTGTTTTTT.

This clonotype was counted between two and nine times. The CDR3 protein is CASSFAGSGANVLTF. The CDR3 DNA is TGTGCCAGCTCGTTCGCGGGGTCTGGGGCCAACGTCCTGACTTTC. The chain combines TRBV11-2 with TRBJ2-6; D might be TRBD2 (6 bases). The CDR3 is 15 amino acids. Germline V CDR1 and CDR2: SGHAT, FQNNGV. V was clipped by 8 bases and J by 1 base, with 12 bases between them.

This clonotype came up a few times. The rearrangement joins TRBV6-2 or TRBV6-3 to TRBJ2-2; the D gene is possibly TRBD2 (6 bases). Deletions cut 5 bases from V and 6 bases from J, with 10 bases between. This CDR3 has 13 residues. The V gene's germline CDR1 is MNHEY and CDR2 SVGEGT. The CDR3 here is CASSVGEAGELFF. CDR3 nucleotides: TGTGCCAGCAGTGTAGGGGAGGCCGGGGAGCTGTTTTTT.

A few counts support this clonotype. The J gene is TRBJ2-3, the V gene TRBV12-5, with 12 bases lining up with TRBD2. The CDR3 is 16 amino acids. After removal of 6 bases from V and 2 bases from J, the junction contained 6 bases not matched to a gene. Germline V gene data show CDR1 as LGHNT and CDR2 as FRNRAP. The CDR3 loop is CASGTTSGGPTDTQYF. The CDR3 DNA follows: TGTGCTAGTGGAACGACTAGCGGGGGCCCCACAGATACGCAGTATTTT.